A selection of T cell receptor beta chains follows, all from one sample in a study of TIL therapy for anti-PD-1-resistant metastatic lung cancer. Clones were sequenced by immunoSEQ multiplex PCR, and TCRdb holds only the in-frame ones, with some missing. The data show tens of thousands of clones, 65% to 90% seen once. Specimen: blood, collected at baseline. The receptors come from a person between 25 and 80 years old with non-small cell lung cancer. Both conserved end residues are part of each CDR3. D genes are given only for firm matches. Rows may omit the clone size; those that give it use once, few, many or a size class.

V	J	D	size	DNA	CDR3
TRBV7-9	TRBJ2-3	NA	NA	TGTGCCAGCAGCCCTCCGGGGGGCCCAGATACGCAGTATTTT	CASSPPGGPDTQYF
TRBV10-3	TRBJ1-2	TRBD1	NA	TGTGCCATCAGGGGACAGGGGGCTTATGACTATGGCTACACCTTC	CAIRGQGAYDYGYTF
TRBV11-2	TRBJ2-7	TRBD2	NA	TGTGCCAGCAGCTTGGGGGGGAGGCGGGAGGGCTACGAGCAGTACTTC	CASSLGGRREGYEQYF
TRBV3-1/TRBV3-2	TRBJ2-3	NA	NA	TGTGCCAGCAGTCCGTACGGTGGAACCACGCAGTATTTT	CASSPYGGTTQYF
TRBV18	TRBJ2-2	NA	NA	TGTGCCAGCTCACCAGGGGTAAACACCGGGGAGCTGTTTTTT	CASSPGVNTGELFF
TRBV12-3/TRBV12-4	TRBJ2-7	NA	NA	TGTGCCAGCAGTTATAACTACGAGCAGTACTTC	CASSYNYEQYF
TRBV28	TRBJ2-7	NA	NA	TGTGCCAGCAGGGGGGAGAACAGTCCCTCCTACGAGCAGTACTTC	CASRGENSPSYEQYF
TRBV4-2	TRBJ2-5	NA	NA	TGTGCCAGCAGCCAAGATTTTCGGGAGACCCAGTACTTC	CASSQDFRETQYF
TRBV27	TRBJ2-2	NA	NA	TGTGCCAGCAGTTTATATGGGATTTCGAACACCGGGGAGCTGTTTTTT	CASSLYGISNTGELFF
TRBV11-2	TRBJ2-2	NA	NA	TGTGCCAGCAGCTTAGAGGGGGTGCCTTTGGGCACCGGGGAGCTGTTTTTT	CASSLEGVPLGTGELFF
TRBV28	TRBJ2-7	TRBD2	NA	TGTGCCAGCAGCTCCGGACTAGCGGAACACCACTACGAGCAGTACTTC	CASSSGLAEHHYEQYF
TRBV15	TRBJ1-6	NA	NA	TGTGCCACCAGCAGAGAAGTAACAGGAGGGTCACCCCTCCACTTT	CATSREVTGGSPLHF
TRBV5-8	TRBJ2-3	NA	NA	TGTGCCAGCAGCAGGGGGACAGATACGCAGTATTTT	CASSRGTDTQYF
TRBV9	TRBJ1-3	TRBD1	NA	TGTGCCAGCAGCGGGACAGGCTCTGGAAACACCATATATTTT	CASSGTGSGNTIYF
TRBV7-2	TRBJ1-1	NA	NA	TGTGCCAGCAGCCTGAAAGGTAGGGGCGGCACTGAAGCTTTCTTT	CASSLKGRGGTEAFF
TRBV18	TRBJ2-1	TRBD1	NA	TGTGCCAGCTCGATCGACAGGGTGAATTCGTTCTTC	CASSIDRVNSFF
TRBV6-2/TRBV6-3	TRBJ2-7	NA	NA	TGTGCCAGCAGTAGCCCCCTCGGGGGCATGGCTTACGAGCAGTACTTC	CASSSPLGGMAYEQYF
TRBV7-3	TRBJ2-7	NA	NA	TGTGCCAGCAGCCCCCCAGGGGTCCACGAGCAGTACTTC	CASSPPGVHEQYF
TRBV10-3	TRBJ2-7	NA	NA	TGTGCCATCAGTGAGTTAGACGGCTACGAGCAGTACTTC	CAISELDGYEQYF
TRBV28	TRBJ1-2	NA	NA	TGTGCCACCCACGTAGGACGTGGCTACACCTTC	CATHVGRGYTF
TRBV30	TRBJ1-1	NA	NA	TGTGCCTGGAGCCATGCCCCTTCAGGGATTGCTTTCTTT	CAWSHAPSGIAFF
TRBV4-3	TRBJ1-6	NA	NA	TGCGCCAGCAGCCAAGTGTTGGATAATTCACCCCTCCACTTT	CASSQVLDNSPLHF
TRBV19	TRBJ1-5	NA	NA	TGTGCCACCCTACCGCCGGGGGCGACCAATCAGCCCCAGCATTTT	CATLPPGATNQPQHF
TRBV28	TRBJ1-4	TRBD1	NA	TGTGCCAGCAGTCCGCAGGGGGCGGCTAATGAAAAACTGTTTTTT	CASSPQGAANEKLFF
TRBV4-1	TRBJ1-1	NA	few	TGCGCCAGCAGCCAAGAGAGGGGGGGTTTGAACACTGAAGCTTTCTTT	CASSQERGGLNTEAFF
TRBV5-8	TRBJ1-5	NA	NA	TGTGCCAGCAGCGACCGGGCGGCATCCAATCAGCCCCAGCATTTT	CASSDRAASNQPQHF
TRBV10-3	TRBJ2-4	NA	NA	TGTGCCATCAGTGATGGTCCAGGAGATACCAAAAACATTCAGTACTTC	CAISDGPGDTKNIQYF
TRBV24-1	TRBJ2-3	TRBD1	NA	TGTGCCACCAGTGCCGGGACAGGCAGCACAGATACGCAGTATTTT	CATSAGTGSTDTQYF
TRBV11-2	TRBJ2-7	TRBD1	NA	TGTGCCAGCAGCTTATACTTGGGACAGGGGGCCTACGAGCAGTACTTC	CASSLYLGQGAYEQYF
TRBV9	TRBJ1-1	TRBD1	NA	TGTGCCAGCAGCCCCCGACAGGGCCCCACTGAAGCTTTCTTT	CASSPRQGPTEAFF
TRBV25-1	TRBJ2-7	TRBD1	NA	TGTGCCAGCAGTGAGGGCAGGGGGCGGTACGAGCAGTACTTC	CASSEGRGRYEQYF
TRBV30	TRBJ1-1	TRBD1	NA	TGTGCCTGGAGCAGGGGGCCAGACACTGAAGCTTTCTTT	CAWSRGPDTEAFF
TRBV6-2/TRBV6-3	TRBJ1-1	NA	NA	TGTGCCAGCAGTTACTCCGGGCAGCCTGAAGCTTTCTTT	CASSYSGQPEAFF
TRBV7-2	TRBJ2-1	NA	NA	TGTGCCAGCAGCTTCGGCAGGGTAGCTGGTGAGCAGTTCTTC	CASSFGRVAGEQFF
TRBV5-6	TRBJ2-1	NA	NA	TGTGCCAGCAGCCCCACTACCGGGGCCACCTACAATGAGCAGTTCTTC	CASSPTTGATYNEQFF
TRBV5-1	TRBJ2-5	TRBD1	NA	TGCGCCAGCAGCTGGGGGACAGACCAAGAGACCCAGTACTTC	CASSWGTDQETQYF
TRBV5-6	TRBJ1-1	NA	NA	TGTGCCAGCAGCCCCTTAGCGGGGCGGATTAACACTGAAGCTTTCTTT	CASSPLAGRINTEAFF
TRBV27	TRBJ1-5	NA	few	TGTGCCAGCACATCTAGGACGGTCCCGGGGAATCAGCCCCAGCATTTT	CASTSRTVPGNQPQHF
TRBV2	TRBJ1-2	TRBD1	NA	TGTGCCAGCAGTGAAGAGACAGGGGGCTATGGCTACACCTTC	CASSEETGGYGYTF
TRBV28	TRBJ2-7	TRBD2	NA	TGTGCCAGCAGTCCACTAGCGGGAGCCCACCACGAGCAGTACTTC	CASSPLAGAHHEQYF
TRBV18	TRBJ2-7	NA	NA	TGTGCCAGCTCACCACTAGTGGGTGGCGAGCAGTACTTC	CASSPLVGGEQYF
TRBV29-1	TRBJ2-3	NA	NA	TGCAGCTCAGACGGGGGAATTAGCACAGATACGCAGTATTTT	CSSDGGISTDTQYF
TRBV5-4	TRBJ1-2	TRBD1	NA	TGTGCCAGCAGCCCGGACAGGGGCTTAGGGGGCTACACCTTC	CASSPDRGLGGYTF
TRBV7-6	TRBJ2-7	TRBD2	NA	TGTGCCAGCAGCTTATCCGGACTAGCGGGAAAGCCCGAGCAGTACTTC	CASSLSGLAGKPEQYF
TRBV19	TRBJ2-3	TRBD2	NA	TGTGCCAGTAGTAGGTCCCCGAGTAGACTAGCTTACGCAGATACGCAGTATTTT	CASSRSPSRLAYADTQYF
TRBV6-2/TRBV6-3	TRBJ2-1	TRBD1	once	TGTGCCAGCAGTACGGACAGGGGCTACAATGAGCAGTTCTTC	CASSTDRGYNEQFF
TRBV4-1	TRBJ2-5	NA	NA	TGCGCCAGCAGCCAAGACGGGGGCCCTACCCCAGAGACCCAGTACTTC	CASSQDGGPTPETQYF
TRBV15	TRBJ2-5	NA	NA	TGTGCCACCACTTTCGGGGGAGGAGAGACCCAGTACTTC	CATTFGGGETQYF
TRBV19	TRBJ2-7	TRBD1	NA	TGTGCCAGTAGTACACAGGGGCGCTACGAGCAGTACTTC	CASSTQGRYEQYF